This T cell receptor beta chain derives from a study of regulatory T cells in long-lasting Graves disease. TCR beta libraries were built with iRepertoire HTBI primers and Arm-PCR of CDR3 regions. TCRdb analysed the multiplex PCR reads with MiXCR anew, one entry per CDR3 protein. The sample includes hundreds of thousands of distinct CDR3 sequences, around 16% of them seen just once. The time point here: newly diagnosed GD, antithyroid drugs for less than 3 months. The TCR library used RNA extracted from PBMCs. The V gene end was trimmed by 4 bases and the J gene end by 7 bases; junction bases not matched to a gene: 12. The CDR3 is 15 amino acids. CDR1 and CDR2 (germline): SGHRS, YFSETQ. This clonotype was seen repeatedly, ten times or more. The same data also contributed to another study, on T cells in Graves' hyperthyroidism and ophthalmopathy.

Sequencing was performed on peripheral blood mononuclear cells (PBMCs), taken at new diagnosis, from a patient treated with antithyroid drugs. This receptor was identified in a man younger than 35 with Graves disease. V gene TRBV5-1 combines with J gene TRBJ2-5; TRBD2 aligns across 8 bases. The CDR3, as DNA: TGCGCCAGCAGCGCGGGAGGTAACTCCAAGAGGACCCAGTACTTC. This codes for CASSAGGNSKRTQYF.